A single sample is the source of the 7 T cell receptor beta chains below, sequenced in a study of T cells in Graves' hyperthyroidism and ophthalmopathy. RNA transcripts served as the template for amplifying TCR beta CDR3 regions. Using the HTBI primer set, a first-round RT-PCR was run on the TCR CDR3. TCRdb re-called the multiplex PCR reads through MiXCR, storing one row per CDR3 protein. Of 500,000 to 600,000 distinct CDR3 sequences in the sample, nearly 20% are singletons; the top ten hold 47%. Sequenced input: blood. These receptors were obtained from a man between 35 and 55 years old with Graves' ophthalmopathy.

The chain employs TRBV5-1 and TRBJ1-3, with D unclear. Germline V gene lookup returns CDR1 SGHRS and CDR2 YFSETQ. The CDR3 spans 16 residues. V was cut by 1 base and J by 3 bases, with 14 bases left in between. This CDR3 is CASSLKVGGSGNTIYF. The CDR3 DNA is TGCGCCAGCAGCTTGAAAGTAGGCGGGAGTGGAAACACCATATATTTT. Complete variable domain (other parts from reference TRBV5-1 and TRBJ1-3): KAGVTQTPRYLIKTRGQQVTLSCSPISGHRSVSWYQQTPGQGLQFLFEYFSETQRNKGNFPGRFSGRQFSNSRSEMNVSTLELGDSALYLCASSLKVGGSGNTIYFGEGSWLTVV.

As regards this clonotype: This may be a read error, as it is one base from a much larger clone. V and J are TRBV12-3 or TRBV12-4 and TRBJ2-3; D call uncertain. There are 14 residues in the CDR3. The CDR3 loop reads CANSFLISTDTQYF. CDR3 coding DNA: TGTGCCAACAGTTTTCTCATAAGCACAGATACGCAGTATTTT.

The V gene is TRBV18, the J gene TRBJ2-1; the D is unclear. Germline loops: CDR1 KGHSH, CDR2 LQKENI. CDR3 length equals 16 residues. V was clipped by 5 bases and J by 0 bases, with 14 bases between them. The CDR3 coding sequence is TGTGCCAGCTCATCAACCGGAGCCTCCTCCTACAATGAGCAGTTCTTC. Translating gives CASSSTGASSYNEQFF.

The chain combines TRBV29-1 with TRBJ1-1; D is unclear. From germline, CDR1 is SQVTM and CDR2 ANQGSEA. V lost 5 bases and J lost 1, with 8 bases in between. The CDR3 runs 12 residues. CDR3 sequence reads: CSVPPGNTEAFF. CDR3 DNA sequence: TGCAGCGTTCCTCCAGGGAACACTGAAGCTTTCTTT.

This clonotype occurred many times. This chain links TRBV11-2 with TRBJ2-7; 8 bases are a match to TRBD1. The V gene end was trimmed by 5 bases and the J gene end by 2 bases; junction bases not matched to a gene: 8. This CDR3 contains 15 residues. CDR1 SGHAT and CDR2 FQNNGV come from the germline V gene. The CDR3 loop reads CASSRTMDRAYEQYF. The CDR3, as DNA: TGTGCCAGCAGCCGTACCATGGACAGGGCCTACGAGCAGTACTTC.

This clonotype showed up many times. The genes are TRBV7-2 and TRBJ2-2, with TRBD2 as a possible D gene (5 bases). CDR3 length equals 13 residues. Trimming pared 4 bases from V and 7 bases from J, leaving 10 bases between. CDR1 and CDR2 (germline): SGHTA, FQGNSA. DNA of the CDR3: TGTGCCAGCAGCTCCTCGAGGGTCGGGGAGCTGTTTTTT. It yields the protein CASSSSRVGELFF.

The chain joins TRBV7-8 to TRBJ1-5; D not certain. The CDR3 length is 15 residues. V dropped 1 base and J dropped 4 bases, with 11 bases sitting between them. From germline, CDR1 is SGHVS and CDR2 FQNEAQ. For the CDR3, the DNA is TGTGCCAGCAGCTTAGGTCCACGGGCTAATCAGCCCCAGCATTTT. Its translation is CASSLGPRANQPQHF.